Below are 22 T cell receptor beta chains sequenced from a single sample in a study of response to subunit inactivated influenza vaccine. TCRdb used MiXCR to reprocess the RT-PCR reads, holding one entry per CDR3 protein. The profile shows around 200,000 distinct CDR3 sequences, roughly 8.7% of them singletons. The material sequenced was non-naive T cells sorted from PBMCs, taken on the day of vaccination. The receptors here all came from a man in his forties or fifties who received an inactivated influenza vaccine.

The CDR3 DNA sequence: TGTGCCAGCACCCGCGGGGTGGCGGCCCAGCATTTT. Its translation is CASTRGVAAQHF. This chain uses TRBV28 with TRBJ1-5; no reliable D call. CDR1 MDHEN and CDR2 SYDVKM come from the germline V gene. CDR3 length: 12 residues. Deletions cut 7 bases from V and 11 bases from J, with 15 bases between.

This clonotype was picked up a small number of times. The chain uses TRBV6-1 and TRBJ1-2, with a weak D call TRBD1 (6 bases). V was cut by 6 bases and J by 1 base, with 12 bases left in between. Germline CDR1 MNHNS, CDR2 SASEGT. This CDR3 comprises 14 residues. CDR3 protein: CASRARGNNYGYTF. The DNA for the CDR3 is TGTGCCAGCAGGGCCAGGGGTAATAACTATGGCTACACCTTC.

This clonotype showed up many times. CDR3 sequence: CASSLFGNLQETQYF. The CDR3 region has the DNA TGTGCCAGCAGCTTATTTGGGAATCTACAAGAGACCCAGTACTTC. The chain uses TRBV7-9 and TRBJ2-5, with unresolved D. Looked up from germline, CDR1 is SEHNR and CDR2 is FQNEAQ (reference sequence). The V gene lost 2 bases and the J gene lost 2 bases, with 12 bases spanning the gap. This CDR3 is built from 15 residues. Looking up the rest from reference TRBV7-9 and TRBJ2-5 gives the full variable domain: DTGVSQNPRHKITKRGQNVTFRCDPISEHNRLYWYRQTLGQGPEFLTYFQNEAQLEKSRLLSDRFSAERPKGSFSTLEIQRTEQGDSAMYLCASSLFGNLQETQYFGPGTRLLVL.

The rearrangement links TRBV12-3 or TRBV12-4 to TRBJ2-3; the match to TRBD2 covers 11 bases. Trimming cost V 6 bases and J 5 bases; bases outside gene matches: 10. The CDR3 totals 16 residues. In DNA form, the CDR3 reads TGTGCCAGCAGACGCCTTAGCGGGGGGGCGAGAGATACGCAGTATTTT. Translated: CASRRLSGGARDTQYF.

The V call is TRBV5-6, the J call TRBJ1-2; D might be TRBD1 (5 bases). The V end was cut by 2 bases, the J end by 8 bases, with 10 bases between. The CDR3 has 12 residues. Germline CDR1 reads SGHDT; CDR2 reads YYEEEE. The CDR3 is CASSFGGEGYTF. The CDR3 DNA is TGTGCCAGCAGCTTTGGAGGGGAAGGCTACACCTTC.

In its sample, this clonotype was seen many times. J is TRBJ1-2 and V is TRBV12-3 or TRBV12-4, with D possibly TRBD1 on 5 matching bases. V dropped 3 bases and J dropped 5 bases, with 13 bases sitting between them. CDR3 length: 14 residues. CDR3 DNA: TGTGCCAGCAGTTTGAGGTGGAGGGGATATGGCTACACCTTC. It specifies CASSLRWRGYGYTF.

The J gene is TRBJ1-2, the V gene TRBV4-3; TRBD1 agrees at 9 bases. CDR1 is LGHNA and CDR2 is YSLEER in the germline V gene. Unmatched junction bases numbered 7, after V lost 5 bases and J lost 3 bases. There are 15 residues in the CDR3. The CDR3 region is CASSAGQGMDYGYTF. In nucleotides, the CDR3 is TGCGCCAGCAGCGCGGGACAGGGAATGGACTATGGCTACACCTTC.

This clonotype was recorded at least ten times. A read error is possible here, since a much larger clone lies one base away. The rearrangement links TRBV6-4 to TRBJ2-3; TRBD1 matches 7 bases. Germline CDR1 is MRHNA and CDR2 is SNTAGT. This CDR3 is built from 14 residues. With 2 bases clipped from V and 2 bases from J, the junction kept 1 base outside the gene matches. The CDR3 spells CASSDGTATDTQYF. CDR3 nucleotides: TGTGCCAGCAGTGACGGGACAGCCACAGATACGCAGTATTTT.

This clonotype was detected only a few times. The V gene is TRBV7-2, the J gene TRBJ1-1, with 9 bases identical to TRBD1. The trim removed 5 bases at V and 5 bases at J, leaving 6 bases unmatched. Germline CDR1 SGHTA, CDR2 FQGNSA. This CDR3 is built from 14 residues. Written as DNA, the CDR3 is TGTGCCAGCAGCCTACAGGGGGCGCGAACTGAAGCTTTCTTT. It encodes CASSLQGARTEAFF. Supplemented by reference TRBV7-2 and TRBJ1-1, the full variable domain reads GAGVSQSPSNKVTEKGKDVELRCDPISGHTALYWYRQSLGQGLEFLIYFQGNSAPDKSGLPSDRFSAERTGGSVSTLTIQRTQQEDSAVYLCASSLQGARTEAFFGQGTRLTVV.

There are a few counts of this clonotype. The V gene is TRBV12-3 or TRBV12-4, the J gene TRBJ2-6; 7 bases fit TRBD1. The V gene end was trimmed by 6 bases and the J gene end by 1 base; junction bases not matched to a gene: 6. The CDR3 length is 16 residues. The CDR3 nucleotides are TGTGCCAGCAGCTTTGACAGGGTATCTGGGGCCAACGTCCTGACTTTC. Translating gives CASSFDRVSGANVLTF.

The chain recombines TRBV4-2 with TRBJ1-1; the D gene is possibly TRBD1 (6 bases). The CDR3 loop spans 15 amino acids. CDR1 and CDR2 from the germline V gene are LGHNA and YNFKEQ. The ends were cut back, 3 bases at V and 0 bases at J, with 11 bases in the middle. The CDR3 here is CASSQMDRLNTEAFF. DNA for the CDR3: TGTGCCAGCAGCCAGATGGACAGATTGAACACTGAAGCTTTCTTT.

This clonotype has just a few counts. The chain links TRBV5-1 to TRBJ1-4, with unresolved D. The CDR3 has 13 amino acids. V gave up 4 bases and J gave up 0 bases, with 4 bases separating them. Germline V CDR1 and CDR2: SGHRS, YFSETQ. CDR3 protein: CASSTTTNEKLFF. Here the CDR3 DNA reads TGCGCCAGCAGCACCACAACTAATGAAAAACTGTTTTTT.

This clonotype was counted between two and nine times. The chain carries TRBV5-1 and TRBJ2-5; D might be TRBD2 (6 bases). V was pared by 4 bases and J by 2 bases, with 18 bases between. The CDR3 is 16 residues long. The germline V gene has CDR1 SGHRS and CDR2 YFSETQ. The CDR3 sequence: CASSRRPGLEQETQYF. The CDR3 DNA reads as TGCGCCAGCAGCAGACGACCGGGACTTGAACAAGAGACCCAGTACTTC. The whole variable domain, remainder taken from reference TRBV5-1 and TRBJ2-5, is KAGVTQTPRYLIKTRGQQVTLSCSPISGHRSVSWYQQTPGQGLQFLFEYFSETQRNKGNFPGRFSGRQFSNSRSEMNVSTLELGDSALYLCASSRRPGLEQETQYFGPGTRLLVL.

V gene TRBV6-1 combines with J gene TRBJ2-7; TRBD2 matches at 14 bases. The CDR3 length is 16 residues. The V gene's germline CDR1 is MNHNS and CDR2 SASEGT. Trimming at V came to 6 bases and at J to 0 bases, leaving 4 bases not matched to a gene. CDR3 DNA sequence: TGTGCCAGCAGCCTGGGACTAGCGGGAGCCTCCTACGAGCAGTACTTC. Protein product: CASSLGLAGASYEQYF.

The chain recombines TRBV27 with TRBJ2-7; the D is unclear. Germline loops: CDR1 MNHEY, CDR2 SMNVEV (reference sequence). CDR3 size: 16 residues. With 1 base removed from V and 0 bases from J, the gap between germline ends came to 13 bases. The DNA of the CDR3 is TGTGCCAGCAGTTTATATCCCCCTCCAGTCTCCTACGAGCAGTACTTC. Translated, it gives CASSLYPPPVSYEQYF.

This clonotype was seen many times. The CDR3 loop reads CASRSSAGLAGLTDTQYF. Here the CDR3 DNA reads TGCGCCAGCAGAAGCAGCGCGGGACTAGCGGGACTAACAGATACGCAGTATTTT. The J gene is TRBJ2-3, the V gene TRBV5-1; 13 nucleotides line up with TRBD2. J lost 3 bases, V lost 5 bases, and 12 bases had no gene match. Germline assignment: CDR1 SGHRS and CDR2 YFSETQ. The CDR3 covers 18 residues.

V and J are TRBV7-9 and TRBJ1-6, with a possible D match to TRBD1 (5 bases). Germline CDR1 reads SEHNR; CDR2 reads FQNEAQ (reference sequence). V was shortened by 6 bases and J by 4 bases, with 16 bases between the two germline ends. The CDR3 contains 16 residues. Written as DNA, the CDR3 is TGTGCCAGCAGACAACCGGGACGGTTATATAATTCACCCCTCCACTTT. Residues: CASRQPGRLYNSPLHF.

This clonotype was found a few times. The genes are TRBV6-1 and TRBJ2-1, with a tentative D call TRBD2 (6 bases). The germline V gene has CDR1 MNHNS and CDR2 SASEGT. V shed 6 bases and J shed 0 bases, with 9 bases lying between them. The CDR3 consists of 14 residues. CDR3 region: CASSGGTSYNEQFF. CDR3 bases: TGTGCCAGCAGCGGGGGTACCTCCTACAATGAGCAGTTCTTC.

A few counts support this clonotype. This chain connects TRBV20-1 to TRBJ2-5; D is perhaps TRBD1 or TRBD2 (6 bases each). With 5 bases removed from V and 6 bases from J, the gap between germline ends came to 16 bases. CDR3 length: 13 amino acids. CDR1 and CDR2 (germline): DFQATT, SNEGSKA (reference sequence). DNA for the CDR3: TGCAGTGCTGACGGGCCGGGGGCAAAGACCCAGTACTTC. Protein product: CSADGPGAKTQYF.

This clonotype occurred many times. The V and J genes are TRBV4-3 and TRBJ2-7; D gene uncertain. This CDR3 contains 16 residues. V was shortened by 0 bases and J by 5 bases, with 17 bases between the two germline ends. Germline V gives CDR1 LGHNA, CDR2 YSLEER. CDR3 amino acids: CASSQDLSYLQNEQYF. Here the CDR3 DNA reads TGCGCCAGCAGCCAAGATCTAAGTTACTTACAAAACGAGCAGTACTTC.

There are many counts of this clonotype. The chain is built from TRBV12-3 or TRBV12-4 and TRBJ2-7, with 7 bases that match TRBD1. This CDR3 is built from 14 residues. V was pared by 2 bases and J by 2 bases, with 3 bases of the junction left unmatched. The CDR3 region has the DNA TGTGCCAGCAGTTTAAGCCAGGGGGCCTACGAGCAGTACTTC. Translation gives CASSLSQGAYEQYF.

This clonotype was picked up a small number of times. CDR3 bases: TGTGCCAGCAGCTTAGCGGGGACAGGGACTGGAAACACCATATATTTT. This codes for CASSLAGTGTGNTIYF. This rearrangement joins TRBV7-2 to TRBJ1-3, with 9 nucleotides matching TRBD1. The ends lost 0 bases at V and 2 bases at J; junction bases unmatched: 2. CDR1 and CDR2 from the germline V gene are SGHTA and FQGNSA. This CDR3 comprises 16 residues.